This TCR beta chain was sequenced during a study of human T cells and chemical hapten exposure. As to time point: pre-sensitization, week 0. The sample's treatment: therapeutic diphenylcyclopropenone sensitization with weekly scalp DPC. The CDR3 length is 15 residues. Germline CDR1 reads MDHEN; CDR2 reads SYDVKM. V shed 5 bases and J shed 8 bases, with 21 bases lying between them. MiXCR was run by TCRdb on the RACE reads, yielding one entry per CDR3 protein. The sample lists more than 55,000 distinct CDR3 sequences; roughly a tenth were seen once. The sequencing used whole blood, collected in connection with sensitization to the hapten diphenylcyclopropenone (DPC). This sequence was found in a middle-aged man with alopecia areata. Some clones in this sample may be carry-over from other donors' samples. The chain has TRBV28 and TRBJ1-2; tentative D call: TRBD1 (6 bases). The CDR3 region is CASSPIGQQKVGYTF. In nucleotides, the CDR3 is TGTGCCAGCAGTCCGATAGGACAGCAGAAAGTAGGCTACACCTTC.